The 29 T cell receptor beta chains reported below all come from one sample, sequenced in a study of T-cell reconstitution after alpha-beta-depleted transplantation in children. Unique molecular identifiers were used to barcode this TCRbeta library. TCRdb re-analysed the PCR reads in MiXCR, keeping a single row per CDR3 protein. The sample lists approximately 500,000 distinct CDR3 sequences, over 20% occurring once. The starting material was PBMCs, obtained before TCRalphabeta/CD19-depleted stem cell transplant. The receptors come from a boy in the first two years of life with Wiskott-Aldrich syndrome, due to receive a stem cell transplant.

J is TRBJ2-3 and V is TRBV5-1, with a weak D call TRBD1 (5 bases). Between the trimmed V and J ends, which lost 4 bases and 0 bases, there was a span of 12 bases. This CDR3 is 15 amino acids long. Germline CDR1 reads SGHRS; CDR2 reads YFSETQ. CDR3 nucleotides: TGCGCCAGCAGCACTGGGGCCTCTAGCACAGATACGCAGTATTTT. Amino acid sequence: CASSTGASSTDTQYF.

The CDR3 loop reads CASSNGLAGISSYNEQFF. CDR3 DNA sequence: TGCGCCAGCAGCAATGGACTAGCGGGTATCAGCTCCTACAATGAGCAGTTCTTC. The chain couples TRBV5-1 to TRBJ2-1; the match to TRBD2 covers 11 bases. V was clipped by 4 bases and J by 0 bases; unmatched bases: 9. Germline CDR1 and CDR2: SGHRS and YFSETQ. The CDR3 loop spans 18 amino acids.

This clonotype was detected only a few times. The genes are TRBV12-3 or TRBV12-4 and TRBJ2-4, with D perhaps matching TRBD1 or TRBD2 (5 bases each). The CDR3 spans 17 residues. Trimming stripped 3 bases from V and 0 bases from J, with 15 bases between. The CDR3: CASSLGLRDLAKNIQYF. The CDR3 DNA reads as TGTGCCAGCAGTTTGGGTTTGAGGGACCTAGCCAAAAACATTCAGTACTTC.

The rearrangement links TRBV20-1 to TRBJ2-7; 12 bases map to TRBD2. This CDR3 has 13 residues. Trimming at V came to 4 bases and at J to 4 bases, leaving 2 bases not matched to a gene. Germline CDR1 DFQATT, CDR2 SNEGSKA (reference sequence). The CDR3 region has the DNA TGCAGTGCTAAACTAGCGGGAGGTTACGAGCAGTACTTC. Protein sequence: CSAKLAGGYEQYF.

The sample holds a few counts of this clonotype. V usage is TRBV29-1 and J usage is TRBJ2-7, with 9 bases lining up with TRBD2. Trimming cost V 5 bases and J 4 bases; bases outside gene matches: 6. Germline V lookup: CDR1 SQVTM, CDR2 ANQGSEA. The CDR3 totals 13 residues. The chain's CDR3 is CSVSPGLAYEQYF. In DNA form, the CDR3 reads TGCAGCGTTTCTCCGGGACTAGCTTACGAGCAGTACTTC.

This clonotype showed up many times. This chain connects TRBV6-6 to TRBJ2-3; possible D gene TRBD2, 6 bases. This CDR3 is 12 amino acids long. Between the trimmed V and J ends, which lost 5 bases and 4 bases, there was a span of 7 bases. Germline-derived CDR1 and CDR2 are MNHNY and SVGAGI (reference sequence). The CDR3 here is CASSPGADTQYF. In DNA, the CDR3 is TGTGCCAGCAGTCCGGGAGCAGATACGCAGTATTTT.

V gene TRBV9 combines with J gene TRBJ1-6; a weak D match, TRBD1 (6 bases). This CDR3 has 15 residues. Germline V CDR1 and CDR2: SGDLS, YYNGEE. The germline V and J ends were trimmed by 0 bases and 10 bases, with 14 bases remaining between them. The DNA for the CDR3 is TGTGCCAGCAGCGTAGAAGGGGGAGGTCTCTCACCCCTCCACTTT. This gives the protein CASSVEGGGLSPLHF.

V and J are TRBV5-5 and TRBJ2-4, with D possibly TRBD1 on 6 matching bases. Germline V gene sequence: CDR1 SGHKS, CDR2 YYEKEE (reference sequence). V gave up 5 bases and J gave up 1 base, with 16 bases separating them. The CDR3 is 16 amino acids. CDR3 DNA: TGTGCCAGCAGTTTAGGGGGTTCCATCGCCAAAAACATTCAGTACTTC. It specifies CASSLGGSIAKNIQYF. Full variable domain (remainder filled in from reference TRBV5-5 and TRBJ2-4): DAGVTQSPTHLIKTRGQQVTLRCSPISGHKSVSWYQQVLGQGPQFIFQYYEKEERGRGNFPDRFSARQFPNYSSELNVNALLLGDSALYLCASSLGGSIAKNIQYFGAGTRLSVL.

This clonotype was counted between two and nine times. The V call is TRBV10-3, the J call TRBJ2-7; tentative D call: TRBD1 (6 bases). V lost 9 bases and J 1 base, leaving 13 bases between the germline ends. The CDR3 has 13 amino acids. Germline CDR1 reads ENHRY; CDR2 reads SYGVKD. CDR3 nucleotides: TGTGCCATTCGACAGGAAAAGTCCTACGAGCAGTACTTC. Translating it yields CAIRQEKSYEQYF.

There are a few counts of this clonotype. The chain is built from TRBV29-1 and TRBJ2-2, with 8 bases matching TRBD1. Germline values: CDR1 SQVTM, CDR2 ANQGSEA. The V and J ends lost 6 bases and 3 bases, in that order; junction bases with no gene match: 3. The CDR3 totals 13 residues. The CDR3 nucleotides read TGCAGCGTAGGACAGGGAGACACCGGGGAGCTGTTTTTT. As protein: CSVGQGDTGELFF.

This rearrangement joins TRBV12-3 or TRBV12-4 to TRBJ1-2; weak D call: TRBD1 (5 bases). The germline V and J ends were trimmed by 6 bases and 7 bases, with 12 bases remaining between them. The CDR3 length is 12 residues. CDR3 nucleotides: TGTGCCAGCAGCCTAAGGGGTGGTGGCTACACCTTC. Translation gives CASSLRGGGYTF.

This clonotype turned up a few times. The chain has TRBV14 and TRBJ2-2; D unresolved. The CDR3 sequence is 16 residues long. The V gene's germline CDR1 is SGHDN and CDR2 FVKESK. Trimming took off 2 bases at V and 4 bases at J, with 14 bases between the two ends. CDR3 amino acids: CASSQSLPGATGELFF. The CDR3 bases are TGTGCCAGCAGCCAATCTTTACCGGGTGCCACCGGGGAGCTGTTTTTT.

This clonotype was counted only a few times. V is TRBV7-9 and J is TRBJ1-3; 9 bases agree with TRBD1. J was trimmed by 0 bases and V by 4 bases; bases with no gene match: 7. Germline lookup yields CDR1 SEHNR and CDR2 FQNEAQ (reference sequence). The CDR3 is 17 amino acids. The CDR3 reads CASSSDRGAFSGNTIYF. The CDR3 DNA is TGTGCCAGCAGCTCAGACAGGGGGGCTTTCTCTGGAAACACCATATATTTT.

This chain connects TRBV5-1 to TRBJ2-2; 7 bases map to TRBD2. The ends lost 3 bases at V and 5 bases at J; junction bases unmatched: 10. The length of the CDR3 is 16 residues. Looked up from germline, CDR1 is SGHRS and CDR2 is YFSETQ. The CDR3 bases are TGCGCCAGCAGCTCCCGGACTAGTATTGAAACCGGGGAGCTGTTTTTT. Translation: CASSSRTSIETGELFF.

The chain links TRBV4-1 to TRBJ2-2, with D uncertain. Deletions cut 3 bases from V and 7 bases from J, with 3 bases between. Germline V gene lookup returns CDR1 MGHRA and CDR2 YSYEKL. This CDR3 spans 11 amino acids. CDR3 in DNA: TGCGCCAGCAGCCAGGACGGGGAGCTGTTTTTT. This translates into CASSQDGELFF.

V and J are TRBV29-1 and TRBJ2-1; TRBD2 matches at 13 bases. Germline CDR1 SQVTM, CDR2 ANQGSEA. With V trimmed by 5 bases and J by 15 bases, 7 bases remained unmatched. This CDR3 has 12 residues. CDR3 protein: CSVTSGRAVAFF. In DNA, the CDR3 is TGCAGCGTTACTAGCGGGAGGGCCGTGGCGTTCTTC.

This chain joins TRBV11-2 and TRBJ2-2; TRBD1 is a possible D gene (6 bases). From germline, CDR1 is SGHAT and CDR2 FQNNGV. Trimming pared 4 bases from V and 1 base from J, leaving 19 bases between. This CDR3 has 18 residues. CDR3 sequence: CASSSRGGGSLNTGELFF. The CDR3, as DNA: TGTGCCAGCAGCTCCAGGGGCGGAGGTTCCCTGAACACCGGGGAGCTGTTTTTT.

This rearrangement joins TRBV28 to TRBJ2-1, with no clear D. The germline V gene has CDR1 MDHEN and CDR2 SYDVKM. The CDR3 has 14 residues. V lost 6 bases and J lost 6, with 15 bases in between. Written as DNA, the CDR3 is TGTGCCAGCAGCGTACTGGGTAGCCGCAATGAGCAGTTCTTC. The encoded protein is CASSVLGSRNEQFF.

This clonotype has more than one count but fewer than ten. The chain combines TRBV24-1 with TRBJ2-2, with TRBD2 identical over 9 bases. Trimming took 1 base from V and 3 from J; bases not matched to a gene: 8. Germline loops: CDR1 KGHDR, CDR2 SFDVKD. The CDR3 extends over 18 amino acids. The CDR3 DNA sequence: TGTGCCACCAGTGATTTTGGAGGAGCGGGAGGTCACACCGGGGAGCTGTTTTTT. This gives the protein CATSDFGGAGGHTGELFF.

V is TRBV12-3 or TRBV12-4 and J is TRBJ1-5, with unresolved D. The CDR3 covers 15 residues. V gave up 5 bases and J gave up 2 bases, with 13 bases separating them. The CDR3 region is CASSLRTRGNQPQHF. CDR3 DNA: TGTGCCAGCAGTCTGAGGACCCGGGGCAATCAGCCCCAGCATTTT.

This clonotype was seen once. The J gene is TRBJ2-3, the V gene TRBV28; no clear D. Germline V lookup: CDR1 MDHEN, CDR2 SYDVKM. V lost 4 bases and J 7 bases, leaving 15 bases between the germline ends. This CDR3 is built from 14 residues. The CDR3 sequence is CASSSPPPQNTQYF. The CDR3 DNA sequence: TGTGCCAGCAGTTCTCCTCCCCCCCAAAATACGCAGTATTTT.

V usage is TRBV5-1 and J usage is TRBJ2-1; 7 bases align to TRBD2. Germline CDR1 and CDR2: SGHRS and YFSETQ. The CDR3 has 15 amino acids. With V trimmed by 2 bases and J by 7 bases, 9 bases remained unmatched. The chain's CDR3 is CASSFGLAEGNEQFF. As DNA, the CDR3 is TGCGCCAGCAGCTTCGGGCTAGCGGAAGGAAATGAGCAGTTCTTC.

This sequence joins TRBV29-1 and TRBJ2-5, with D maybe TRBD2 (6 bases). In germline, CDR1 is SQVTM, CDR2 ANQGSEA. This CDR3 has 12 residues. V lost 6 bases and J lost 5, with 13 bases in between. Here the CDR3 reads CSVSGDSETQYF. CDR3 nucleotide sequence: TGCAGCGTGTCGGGGGATTCGGAGACCCAGTACTTC.

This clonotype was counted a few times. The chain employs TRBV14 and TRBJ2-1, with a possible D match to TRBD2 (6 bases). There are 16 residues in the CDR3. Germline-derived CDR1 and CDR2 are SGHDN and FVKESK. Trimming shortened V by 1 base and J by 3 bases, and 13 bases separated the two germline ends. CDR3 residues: CASSQGAEGSYNEQFF. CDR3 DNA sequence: TGTGCCAGCAGCCAAGGGGCGGAGGGCAGCTACAATGAGCAGTTCTTC.

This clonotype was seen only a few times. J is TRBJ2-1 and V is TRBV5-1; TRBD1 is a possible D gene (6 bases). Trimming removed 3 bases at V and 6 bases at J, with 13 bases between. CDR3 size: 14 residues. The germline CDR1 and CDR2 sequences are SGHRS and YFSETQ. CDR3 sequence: CASSSGQQFNEQFF. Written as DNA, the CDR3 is TGCGCCAGCAGCTCCGGACAGCAGTTCAATGAGCAGTTCTTC. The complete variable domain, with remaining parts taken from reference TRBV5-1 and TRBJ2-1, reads KAGVTQTPRYLIKTRGQQVTLSCSPISGHRSVSWYQQTPGQGLQFLFEYFSETQRNKGNFPGRFSGRQFSNSRSEMNVSTLELGDSALYLCASSSGQQFNEQFFGPGTRLTVL.

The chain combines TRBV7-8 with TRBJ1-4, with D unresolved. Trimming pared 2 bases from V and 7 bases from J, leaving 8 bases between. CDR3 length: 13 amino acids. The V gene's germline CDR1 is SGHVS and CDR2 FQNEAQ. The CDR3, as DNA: TGTGCCAGCAGCTTATATGGAGGTGAAAAACTGTTTTTT. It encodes CASSLYGGEKLFF.

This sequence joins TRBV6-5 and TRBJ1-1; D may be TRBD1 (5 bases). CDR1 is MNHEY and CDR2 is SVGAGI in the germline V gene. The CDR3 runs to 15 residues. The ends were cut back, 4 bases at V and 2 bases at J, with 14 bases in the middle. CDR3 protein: CASSLTASVNTEAFF. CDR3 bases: TGTGCCAGCAGTTTGACAGCTTCTGTAAACACTGAAGCTTTCTTT.

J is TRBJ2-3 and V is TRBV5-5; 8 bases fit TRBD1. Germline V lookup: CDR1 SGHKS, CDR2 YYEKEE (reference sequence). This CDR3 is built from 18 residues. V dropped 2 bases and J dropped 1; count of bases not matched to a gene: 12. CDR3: CASSFFGQGGGRTDTQYF. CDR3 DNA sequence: TGTGCCAGCAGCTTTTTCGGACAGGGAGGTGGGCGCACAGATACGCAGTATTTT. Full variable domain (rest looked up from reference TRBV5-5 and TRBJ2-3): DAGVTQSPTHLIKTRGQQVTLRCSPISGHKSVSWYQQVLGQGPQFIFQYYEKEERGRGNFPDRFSARQFPNYSSELNVNALLLGDSALYLCASSFFGQGGGRTDTQYFGPGTRLTVL.

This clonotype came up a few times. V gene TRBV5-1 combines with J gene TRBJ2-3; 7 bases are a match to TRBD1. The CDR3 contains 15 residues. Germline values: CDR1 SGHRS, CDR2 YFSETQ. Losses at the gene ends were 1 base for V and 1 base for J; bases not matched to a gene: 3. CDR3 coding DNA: TGCGCCAGCAGCTTGCGGGACAGCCGCACAGATACGCAGTATTTT. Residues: CASSLRDSRTDTQYF.